This T cell receptor beta chain originates from a study of identical twins. A template switching step contributed a universal primer site, while unique molecular identifiers were present in the cDNA. Using its own MiXCR run on the 5' RACE reads, TCRdb lists one record per CDR3 protein. The sample includes about 430,000 distinct CDR3 sequences, less than 20% of them seen just once. Deletions cut 2 bases from V and 4 bases from J, with 10 bases between. Germline loops: CDR1 SGHTA, CDR2 FQGNSA. The length of the CDR3 is 14 residues. Regarding the study as a whole: Cord blood beta clonotypes that were abundant carried fewer insertions, and memory repertoires showed no such trend. Invariant MAIT and iNKT cells could partly confound zero-insertion analyses. Excess low generation probability was seen in twin-shared out-of-frame alpha sequences.

This clonotype was counted at least ten times. Its specificity is not known. The sequencing sample was made of naive T cells sorted from blood. This chain links TRBV7-2 with TRBJ2-3; the D is unclear. This TCR came from a man aged 50 or older in good health. CDR3 sequence reads: CASSLLGSADTQYF. Here the CDR3 DNA reads TGTGCCAGCAGCTTATTAGGGTCGGCAGATACGCAGTATTTT.